A selection of T cell receptor beta chains follows, all from one sample in a study of blood T cell repertoires in COVID-19. Clones were sequenced by immunoSEQ multiplex PCR, and TCRdb holds only the in-frame ones, with some missing. The sample yields some 300,000 clones, nearly 90% seen once. The sequenced sample consisted of PBMCs or T cells enriched from blood (not recorded which). Receptors were obtained from a woman in her 30s who had recovered from COVID-19. Both conserved end residues are part of each CDR3. The D gene is left open where the match is weak. The size entry is marked missing in some rows and otherwise reads once, few, many or a size class.

d_call	clone_size	v_call	j_call	cdr3_aa	cdr3_nt
.	.	TRBV5-1	TRBJ1-1	CASSLAVSRPNTEAFF	TGCGCCAGCAGCTTGGCCGTTAGCAGACCGAACACTGAAGCTTTCTTT
TRBD2	.	TRBV6-1	TRBJ2-1	CASSDLSGSYNEQFF	TGTGCCAGCAGTGACCTCAGCGGGAGTTACAATGAGCAGTTCTTC
.	.	TRBV6-5	TRBJ2-2	CASSYRRYTGELFF	TGTGCCAGCAGTTATAGGCGGTACACCGGGGAGCTGTTTTTT
.	.	TRBV9	TRBJ1-1	CASSFDGTLNTEAFF	TGTGCCAGCAGCTTCGACGGGACATTGAACACTGAAGCTTTCTTT
.	.	TRBV3-1/TRBV3-2	TRBJ2-2	CASSPSRGELFF	TGTGCCAGCAGCCCCTCCAGAGGGGAGCTGTTTTTT
TRBD1	.	TRBV30	TRBJ2-7	CAWSRDRGNEQYF	TGTGCCTGGAGTAGGGACAGGGGCAACGAGCAGTACTTC
.	.	TRBV28	TRBJ2-1	CASTGQPYNEQFF	TGTGCCAGCACGGGACAACCATACAATGAGCAGTTCTTC
TRBD1	.	TRBV7-2	TRBJ2-3	CASSLPRAGTDTDTQYF	TGTGCCAGCAGCTTACCAAGGGCCGGGACAGACACAGATACGCAGTATTTT
.	once	TRBV14	TRBJ1-6	CASSPTGYNSPLHF	TGTGCCAGCAGCCCGACAGGATATAATTCACCCCTCCACTTT
TRBD2	.	TRBV7-2	TRBJ2-2	CASSFTLAGGYANTGELFF	TGTGCCAGCAGCTTCACGCTAGCGGGAGGCTACGCGAACACCGGGGAGCTGTTTTTT
TRBD2	.	TRBV4-1	TRBJ2-7	CASSQLEAGAEQYF	TGCGCCAGCAGCCAACTAGAAGCGGGAGCCGAGCAGTACTTC
.	.	TRBV11-3	TRBJ2-5	CASSRNGQFETQYF	TGTGCCAGCAGCCGGAATGGGCAATTTGAGACCCAGTACTTC
TRBD2	once	TRBV10-1	TRBJ2-3	CASSGLAGGGTDTQYF	TGCGCCAGCAGTGGACTAGCGGGAGGGGGCACAGATACGCAGTATTTT
TRBD2	.	TRBV4-1	TRBJ2-7	CASSQEELAGEYEQYF	TGCGCCAGCAGCCAAGAAGAACTAGCGGGAGAATACGAGCAGTACTTC
TRBD1	once	TRBV5-1	TRBJ1-5	CASSPGGQSNQPQHF	TGCGCCAGCAGCCCCGGGGGACAGAGCAATCAGCCCCAGCATTTT
TRBD1	few	TRBV7-8	TRBJ1-5	CASSTGDRSNQPQHF	TGTGCCAGCAGCACAGGGGATAGGAGCAATCAGCCCCAGCATTTT
.	.	TRBV7-2	TRBJ1-4	CASSLTGGEKLFF	TGTGCCAGCAGCTTAACGGGAGGGGAAAAACTGTTTTTT
.	.	TRBV6-2/TRBV6-3	TRBJ2-7	CASSRVDTLYEQYF	TGTGCCAGCAGTAGAGTGGACACCCTCTACGAGCAGTACTTC
TRBD1	.	TRBV30	TRBJ1-4	CAADRVNEKLFF	TGTGCCGCCGACAGGGTTAATGAAAAACTGTTTTTT
.	once	TRBV19	TRBJ1-5	CASRSREGNQPQHF	TGTGCCAGTAGATCCCGTGAGGGAAACCAGCCCCAGCATTTT
.	.	TRBV27	TRBJ2-7	CATSDSSYEQYF	TGTGCCACCTCGGACAGCTCCTACGAGCAGTACTTC
.	.	TRBV13	TRBJ2-1	CASSLGTPASFSYNEQFF	TGTGCCAGCAGCTTGGGGACACCGGCTAGCTTCTCCTACAATGAGCAGTTCTTC
TRBD1	.	TRBV6-5	TRBJ2-7	CASTRTGGLGEQYF	TGTGCCAGCACCAGGACAGGGGGCCTCGGTGAGCAGTACTTC
TRBD1	few	TRBV2	TRBJ1-1	CASTDRAHNTEAFF	TGTGCCAGCACCGACAGGGCCCATAACACTGAAGCTTTCTTT
.	once	TRBV7-2	TRBJ2-5	CASSLDVKRAQYF	TGTGCCAGCAGCTTAGACGTCAAGAGGGCCCAGTACTTC